This is a list of T cell receptor beta chains from one sample in a study of shared clonotypes between healthy human individuals. Clones were sequenced by immunoSEQ multiplex PCR, and TCRdb holds only the in-frame ones, with some missing. The data hold 1.5 million to 2.5 million clones, with approximately 94% observed a single time. Sequencing input: naive CD8+ T cells sorted from blood. The receptor source for this set is a man between 18 and 35 years old in good health. Both conserved end residues are part of each CDR3. A D gene is named only where the DNA matches it firmly. A clone size is listed for some rows: how often the clone was seen (once, few, many), or a class if it is expanded.

J	D	V	size	DNA	CDR3
TRBJ1-1	TRBD1	TRBV28	.	TGTGCCAGCAGTTATGTCCCTGGGACAGGGCACACTGAAGCTTTCTTT	CASSYVPGTGHTEAFF
TRBJ2-7	.	TRBV25-1	.	TGTGCCAGCAGTGAATATGAGGGCAGCTCCTACGAGCAGTACTTC	CASSEYEGSSYEQYF
TRBJ1-1	.	TRBV9	.	TGTGCCAGCAGCGTACAGGGACACACTGAAGCTTTCTTT	CASSVQGHTEAFF
TRBJ2-7	TRBD2	TRBV5-1	.	TGCGCCAGCAGCTTGGTTAGCGGGGGAAGTTACGAGCAGTACTTC	CASSLVSGGSYEQYF
TRBJ2-4	.	TRBV4-3	.	TGCGCCAGCAGCCAAGCCCTCGGCAGTTACATTCAGTACTTC	CASSQALGSYIQYF
TRBJ1-5	TRBD1	TRBV19	.	TGTGCCAGTACTCTCAACAGGGGGCCGGGCAATCAGCCCCAGCATTTT	CASTLNRGPGNQPQHF
TRBJ1-1	.	TRBV11-2	.	TGTGCCAGCAGCACTAGCGTGGGGGGATACACTGAAGCTTTCTTT	CASSTSVGGYTEAFF
TRBJ1-1	TRBD1	TRBV11-2	.	TGTGCCAGCAGCTGGTGGGACAGAGGGGGGACTGAAGCTTTCTTT	CASSWWDRGGTEAFF
TRBJ2-7	TRBD1	TRBV7-9	.	TGTGCCAGCAGCTTAGGGGACCGGACAGGGTCCTACGAGCAGTACTTC	CASSLGDRTGSYEQYF
TRBJ2-7	.	TRBV5-6	.	TGTGCCAGCAGCTTGCAGGGGAGGTGGGACGAGCAGTACTTC	CASSLQGRWDEQYF
TRBJ2-3	TRBD2	TRBV15	once	TGTGCCACCAGCCAGGGACTAGCGGGGGATACGCAGTATTTT	CATSQGLAGDTQYF
TRBJ2-7	.	TRBV27	.	TGTGCCAGCAGTTTAGTAGTGGGGAGTGAGCAGTACTTC	CASSLVVGSEQYF
TRBJ2-2	TRBD1	TRBV5-6	.	TGTGCCAGCAGCCCCGGGACAGGGAATATCGGGGAGCTGTTTTTT	CASSPGTGNIGELFF
TRBJ2-1	.	TRBV12-5	.	TGTGCTAGTGGTTCGGGGGCTAGCGGAGCCCTTCGGGATGAGCAGTTCTTC	CASGSGASGALRDEQFF
TRBJ2-7	.	TRBV11-2	once	TGTGCCAGCAGCTTAGGGGGCAGGGGACCCAACGAGCAGTACTTC	CASSLGGRGPNEQYF
TRBJ2-3	TRBD1	TRBV6-1	.	TGTGCCAGCAGTGGCCTGATCAGGGGGCAGGCAGATACGCAGTATTTT	CASSGLIRGQADTQYF
TRBJ2-1	TRBD2	TRBV2	.	TGTGCCATCACCGGGACTAGCGTACACAATGAGCAGTTCTTC	CAITGTSVHNEQFF
TRBJ2-7	TRBD1	TRBV27	.	TGTGCCAGCAGTTGGGACAGAGGAAGTACAGAGCAGTACTTC	CASSWDRGSTEQYF